What follows are 16 T cell receptor beta chains derived from one specimen sequenced in a study of breast tumors, draining lymph nodes, adjacent tissues. Axillary draining lymph nodes of breast cancer patients supplied the node samples. One entry per CDR3 protein results from TCRdb running MiXCR on the multiplex PCR reads. The data contain about 300,000 distinct CDR3 sequences, 30% of them singletons. The sample was axillary lymph node tissue. These receptors all stem from a female donor with breast cancer. Some clones in this sample may be carry-over from other donors' samples.

The rearrangement joins TRBV9 to TRBJ1-4, with 9 bases identical to TRBD1. The CDR3 is made up of 15 amino acids. Germline V gene lookup returns CDR1 SGDLS and CDR2 YYNGEE. V lost 2 bases to trimming and J lost 7 bases; unmatched junction nucleotides: 6. Written as DNA, the CDR3 is TGTGCCAGCAGCGTGGACCGACAGGGGGGTGAAAAACTGTTTTTT. The encoded protein is CASSVDRQGGEKLFF.

In its sample, this clonotype was seen many times. The chain is built from TRBV20-1 and TRBJ2-7; 10 bases are shared with TRBD2. Germline V gene data show CDR1 as DFQATT and CDR2 as SNEGSKA (reference sequence). The CDR3 is made up of 14 amino acids. Germline trimming cut 0 bases from V and 5 bases from J; bases unmatched to any gene: 4. The CDR3 loop is CSARDLAGAHEQYF. The CDR3, as DNA: TGCAGTGCTAGAGACCTAGCGGGAGCCCACGAGCAGTACTTC.

This clonotype was seen at least ten times. This chain joins TRBV20-1 and TRBJ2-7; D is uncertain. This CDR3 spans 15 amino acids. V was shortened by 3 bases and J by 3 bases, with 18 bases between the two germline ends. Germline V gene data show CDR1 as DFQATT and CDR2 as SNEGSKA (reference sequence). The CDR3 DNA follows: TGCAGTGCTAGGGTAGGGCTACCCCCGCGCTACGAGCAGTACTTC. It specifies CSARVGLPPRYEQYF.

This clonotype was recorded at least ten times. The DNA for the CDR3 is TGCAGCGTTGCGCACATCGATAAAGAGACCCAGTACTTC. It translates to CSVAHIDKETQYF. This chain uses TRBV29-1 with TRBJ2-5, with D hard to call. V was trimmed by 4 bases and J by 3 bases, leaving 12 bases between them. The CDR3 spans 13 residues. Germline CDR1 SQVTM, CDR2 ANQGSEA.

This clonotype was counted many times. The rearrangement uses TRBV7-2 and TRBJ2-7; 10 bases line up with TRBD2. V was pared by 2 bases and J by 1 base, with 5 bases of the junction left unmatched. The CDR3 consists of 16 residues. CDR1 is SGHTA, CDR2 FQGNSA, per germline. This CDR3 reads CASSLPTSGISYEQYF. The CDR3 region has the DNA TGTGCCAGCAGCTTACCCACTAGCGGGATTTCCTACGAGCAGTACTTC.

The chain uses TRBV7-2 and TRBJ2-1; D may correspond to TRBD1 or TRBD2 (6 bases each). CDR3 length: 15 amino acids. Trimming removed 7 bases at V and 12 bases at J, with 25 bases between. Germline CDR1 reads SGHTA; CDR2 reads FQGNSA. The CDR3, as DNA: TGTGCCAGCACGGGGGCGCCCTTACTGGCGACGGCGCAGTTCTTC. Amino acids: CASTGAPLLATAQFF.

In this sample, this clonotype turned up many times. The rearrangement joins TRBV2 to TRBJ1-5; 11 bases match TRBD1. The germline V gene encodes CDR1 SNHLY and CDR2 FYNNEI. The length of the CDR3 is 14 residues. With 7 bases clipped from V and 5 bases from J, the junction kept 4 bases outside the gene matches. The CDR3 reads CASTRTGGYQPQHF. Here the CDR3 DNA reads TGTGCCAGCACTAGGACAGGGGGCTATCAGCCCCAGCATTTT. The full variable domain, in which reference TRBV2 and TRBJ1-5 provide the parts outside the CDR3, is EPEVTQTPSHQVTQMGQEVILRCVPISNHLYFYWYRQILGQKVEFLVSFYNNEISEKSEIFDDQFSVERPDGSNFTLKIRSTKLEDSAMYFCASTRTGGYQPQHFGDGTRLSIL.

The chain couples TRBV15 to TRBJ2-7, with D possibly TRBD2 on 5 matching bases. Germline CDR1 and CDR2: LNHNV and YYDKDF (reference sequence). This CDR3 has 10 residues. CDR3 in DNA: TGTGACACGAGCAGAGGGCAGCAGTACTTC. Translating it yields CDTSRGQQYF.

The sample holds many counts of this clonotype. The V and J genes are TRBV12-3 or TRBV12-4 and TRBJ2-3; 9 bases agree with TRBD2. V shed 3 bases and J 2 bases; nucleotides not matched to a gene: 3. This CDR3 comprises 15 residues. Here the CDR3 DNA reads TGTGCCAGCAGTTTGACTAGCGGAGTCACAGATACGCAGTATTTT. It translates to CASSLTSGVTDTQYF.

This clonotype was seen just once. The chain joins TRBV25-1 to TRBJ2-5; D is uncertain. This CDR3 contains 13 residues. The germline gives CDR1 MGHDK, CDR2 SYGVNS. Trimming took off 6 bases at V and 4 bases at J, with 12 bases between the two ends. The CDR3 DNA follows: TGTGCCAGCAGCGACGTGACAACAGAGACCCAGTACTTC. It translates to CASSDVTTETQYF.

This clonotype was counted between two and nine times. V and J are TRBV6-2 or TRBV6-3 and TRBJ2-7; 10 bases are a match to TRBD2. The germline gives CDR1 MNHEY, CDR2 SVGEGT. With 6 bases clipped from V and 1 base from J, the junction kept 9 bases outside the gene matches. The CDR3 spans 16 residues. CDR3 in amino acids: CASSLERTSGSYEQYF. The CDR3 coding sequence is TGTGCCAGCAGCCTGGAACGGACTAGCGGATCCTACGAGCAGTACTTC.

This clonotype was found a few times. A clone one base away is much larger, so this may be a read error. The V call is TRBV7-6, the J call TRBJ2-1, with D hard to call. This CDR3 spans 13 amino acids. Germline CDR1 is SGHVS and CDR2 is FNYEAQ. CDR3 in amino acids: CASTQSSYNEQSF. CDR3 in DNA: TGTGCCAGCACGCAGAGCTCCTACAATGAGCAGTCCTTC.

This clonotype was picked up a small number of times. This could be a read error, since a much larger clone is one nucleotide away. This chain uses TRBV6-1 with TRBJ2-1; D unclear. CDR3 length equals 11 residues. The V and J ends lost 4 bases and 6 bases respectively, with 4 bases between them. The germline gives CDR1 MNHNS, CDR2 SASEGT. The CDR3 loop is CASSVFNEQFF. The DNA for the CDR3 is TGTGCCAGCAGTGTTTTCAATGAGCAGTTCTTC.

A word on this clonotype: It is likely a read error, because the conserved phenylalanine at the end of the CDR3 is missing. It is unclear where the CDR3 begins or ends on the DNA, so no DNA is shown, and the CDR3 is as TCRdb lists it. The rearrangement joins TRBV20-1 to TRBJ2-5; the table's D call, TRBD1, has no DNA check behind it. With termini counted, the CDR3 has 17 amino acids. CDR1 and CDR2 (germline): DFQATT, SNEGSKA (reference sequence). CDR3 region: CSATPNDRDPYGYTFGS.

The chain combines TRBV20-1 with TRBJ2-7; D gene unclear. This CDR3 comprises 14 residues. The V gene's germline CDR1 is DFQATT and CDR2 SNEGSKA (reference sequence). With 3 bases removed from V and 0 bases from J, the gap between germline ends came to 12 bases. Here the CDR3 DNA reads TGCAGTGCTAGGACCTCCACCGACTCCTACGAGCAGTACTTC. The encoded protein is CSARTSTDSYEQYF.

A note on this clonotype: A read error may explain this, as a much larger clone is one base away. The J gene is TRBJ1-4, the V gene TRBV25-1, with 7 bases that match TRBD1. The CDR3 consists of 13 residues. Per germline, CDR1 MGHDK and CDR2 SYGVNS. CDR3 in amino acids: CASSLGGYEELFF. DNA of the CDR3: TGTGCCAGCAGTTTAGGGGGCTATGAAGAACTGTTTTTT.